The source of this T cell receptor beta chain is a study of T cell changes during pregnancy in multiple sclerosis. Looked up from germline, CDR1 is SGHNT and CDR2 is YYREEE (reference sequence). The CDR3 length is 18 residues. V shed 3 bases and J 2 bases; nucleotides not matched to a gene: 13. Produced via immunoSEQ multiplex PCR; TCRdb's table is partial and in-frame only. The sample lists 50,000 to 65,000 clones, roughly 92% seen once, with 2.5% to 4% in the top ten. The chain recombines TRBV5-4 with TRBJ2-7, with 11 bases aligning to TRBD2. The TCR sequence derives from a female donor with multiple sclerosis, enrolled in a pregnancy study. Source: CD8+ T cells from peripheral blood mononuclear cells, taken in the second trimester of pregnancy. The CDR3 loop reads CASSSGTSGPLGAYEQYF. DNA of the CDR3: TGTGCCAGCAGCTCCGGGACTAGCGGACCCTTGGGGGCCTACGAGCAGTACTTC.